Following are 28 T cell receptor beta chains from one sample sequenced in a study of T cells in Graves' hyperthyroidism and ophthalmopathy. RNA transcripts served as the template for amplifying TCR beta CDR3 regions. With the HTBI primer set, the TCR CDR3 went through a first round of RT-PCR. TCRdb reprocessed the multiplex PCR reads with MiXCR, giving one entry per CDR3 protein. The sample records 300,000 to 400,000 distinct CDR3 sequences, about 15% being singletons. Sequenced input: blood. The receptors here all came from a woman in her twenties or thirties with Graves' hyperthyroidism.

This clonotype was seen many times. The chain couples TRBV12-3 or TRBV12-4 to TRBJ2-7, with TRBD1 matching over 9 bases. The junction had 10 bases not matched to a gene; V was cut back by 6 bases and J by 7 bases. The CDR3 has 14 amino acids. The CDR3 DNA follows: TGTGCCAGCAGCCCCGGGACAGGGTTCCGAGAGCAGTACTTC. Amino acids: CASSPGTGFREQYF.

The DNA for the CDR3 is TGCAGTGCTCGAACCGGGAGTCAGACCCAGTACTTC. It is translated as CSARTGSQTQYF. This sequence joins TRBV20-1 and TRBJ2-5; perhaps TRBD2 as D (6 bases). The CDR3 spans 12 residues. Germline CDR1 reads DFQATT; CDR2 reads SNEGSKA (reference sequence). V dropped 5 bases and J dropped 6 bases, with 13 bases sitting between them.

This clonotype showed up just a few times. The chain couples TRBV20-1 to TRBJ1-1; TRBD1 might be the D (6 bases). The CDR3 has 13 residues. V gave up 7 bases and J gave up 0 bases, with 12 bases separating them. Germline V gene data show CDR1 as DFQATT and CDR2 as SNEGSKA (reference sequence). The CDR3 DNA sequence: TGCAGTGGCAGGGACAACATGAACACTGAAGCTTTCTTT. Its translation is CSGRDNMNTEAFF.

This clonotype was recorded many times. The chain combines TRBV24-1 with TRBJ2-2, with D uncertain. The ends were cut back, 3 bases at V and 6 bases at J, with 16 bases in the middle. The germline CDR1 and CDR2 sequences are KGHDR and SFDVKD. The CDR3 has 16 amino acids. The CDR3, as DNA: TGTGCCACCAGTGATACCCCCTATGACTCATCCGGGGAGCTGTTTTTT. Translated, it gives CATSDTPYDSSGELFF.

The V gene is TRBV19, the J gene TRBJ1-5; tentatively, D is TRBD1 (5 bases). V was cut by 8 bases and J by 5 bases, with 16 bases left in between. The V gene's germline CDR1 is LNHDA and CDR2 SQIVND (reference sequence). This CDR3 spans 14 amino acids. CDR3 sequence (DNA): TGTGCCAGTTCTTGGGGACCCCCGGATCAGCCCCAGCATTTT. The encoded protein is CASSWGPPDQPQHF.

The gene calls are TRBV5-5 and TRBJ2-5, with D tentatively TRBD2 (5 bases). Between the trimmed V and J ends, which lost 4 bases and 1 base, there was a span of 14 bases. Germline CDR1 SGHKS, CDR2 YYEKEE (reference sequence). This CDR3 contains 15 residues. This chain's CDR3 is CASSPLGDTQETQYF. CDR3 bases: TGTGCCAGCAGCCCTTTGGGAGACACCCAAGAGACCCAGTACTTC.

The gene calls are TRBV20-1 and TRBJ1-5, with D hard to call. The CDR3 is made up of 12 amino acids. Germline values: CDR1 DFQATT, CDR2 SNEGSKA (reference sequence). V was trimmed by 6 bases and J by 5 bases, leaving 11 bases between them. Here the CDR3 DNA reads TGCAGTGCGCCTCAGGCGGATCAGCCCCAGCATTTT. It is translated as CSAPQADQPQHF.

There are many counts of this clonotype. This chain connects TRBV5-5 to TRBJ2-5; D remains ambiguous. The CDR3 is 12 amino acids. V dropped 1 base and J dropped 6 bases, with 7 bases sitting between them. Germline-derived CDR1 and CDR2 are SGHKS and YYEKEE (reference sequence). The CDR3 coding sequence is TGTGCCAGCAGCTTGCTCTCTCAGACCCAGTACTTC. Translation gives CASSLLSQTQYF.

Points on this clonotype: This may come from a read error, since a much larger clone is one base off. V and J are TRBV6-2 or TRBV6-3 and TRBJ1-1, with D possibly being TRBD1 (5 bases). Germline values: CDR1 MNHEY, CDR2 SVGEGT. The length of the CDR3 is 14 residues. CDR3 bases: TGTGCCAGCACAATCAGGGAGTTGAACACTGAAGCTTCCTTT. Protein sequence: CASTIRELNTEASF.

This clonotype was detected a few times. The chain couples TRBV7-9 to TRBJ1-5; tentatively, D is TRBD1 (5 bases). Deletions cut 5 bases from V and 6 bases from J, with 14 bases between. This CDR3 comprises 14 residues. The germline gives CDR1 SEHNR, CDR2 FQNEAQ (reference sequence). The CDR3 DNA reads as TGTGCCAGCAGCCCGAACGGAGGGGCTCAGCCCCAGCATTTT. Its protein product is CASSPNGGAQPQHF.

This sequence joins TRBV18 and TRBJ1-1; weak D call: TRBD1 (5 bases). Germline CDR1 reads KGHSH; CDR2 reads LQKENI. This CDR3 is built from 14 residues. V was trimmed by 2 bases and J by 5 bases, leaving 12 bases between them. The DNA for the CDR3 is TGTGCCAGCTCACCAGCGGGGCCGGCGACTGAAGCTTTCTTT. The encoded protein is CASSPAGPATEAFF.

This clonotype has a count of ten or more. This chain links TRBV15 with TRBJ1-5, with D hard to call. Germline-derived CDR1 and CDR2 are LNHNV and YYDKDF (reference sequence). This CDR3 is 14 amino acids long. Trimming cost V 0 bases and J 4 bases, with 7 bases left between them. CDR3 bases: TGTGCCACCAGCAGAGATCGAGAAAATCAGCCCCAGCATTTT. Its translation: CATSRDRENQPQHF.

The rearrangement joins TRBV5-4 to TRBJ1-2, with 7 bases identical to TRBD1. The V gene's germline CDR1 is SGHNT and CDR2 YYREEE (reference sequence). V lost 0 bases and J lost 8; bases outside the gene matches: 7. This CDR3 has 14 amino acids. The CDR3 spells CASSLVGQFGGYTF. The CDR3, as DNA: TGTGCCAGCAGCTTGGTGGGACAGTTTGGCGGCTACACCTTC.

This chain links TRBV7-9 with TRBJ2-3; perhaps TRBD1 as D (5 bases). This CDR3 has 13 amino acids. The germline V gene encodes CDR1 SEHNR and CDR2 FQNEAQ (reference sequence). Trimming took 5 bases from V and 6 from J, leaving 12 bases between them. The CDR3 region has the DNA TGTGCCAGCAGCCGAAAAAACAGGGATACGCAGTATTTT. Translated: CASSRKNRDTQYF.

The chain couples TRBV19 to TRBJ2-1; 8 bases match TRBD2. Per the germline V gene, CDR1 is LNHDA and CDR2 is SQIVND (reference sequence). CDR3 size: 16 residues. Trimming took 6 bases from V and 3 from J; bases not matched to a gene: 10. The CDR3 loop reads CASRDTGLASYNEQFF. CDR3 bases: TGTGCCAGTAGAGACACAGGACTAGCAAGCTACAATGAGCAGTTCTTC.

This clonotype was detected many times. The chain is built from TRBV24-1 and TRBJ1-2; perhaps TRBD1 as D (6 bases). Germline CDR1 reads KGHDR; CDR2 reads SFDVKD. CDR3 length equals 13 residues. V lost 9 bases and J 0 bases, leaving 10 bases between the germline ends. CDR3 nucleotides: TGTGCCACCCGAGGGGGGGCTAACTATGGCTACACCTTC. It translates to CATRGGANYGYTF.

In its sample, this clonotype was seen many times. The CDR3 spells CSACRLRDAAAEAFF. CDR3 DNA sequence: TGCAGTGCTTGTCGCCTTAGGGATGCGGCCGCTGAAGCTTTCTTT. The chain recombines TRBV20-1 with TRBJ1-1; D gene unclear. CDR1 DFQATT and CDR2 SNEGSKA come from the germline V gene (reference sequence). With 5 bases removed from V and 6 bases from J, the gap between germline ends came to 22 bases. The CDR3 has 15 amino acids.

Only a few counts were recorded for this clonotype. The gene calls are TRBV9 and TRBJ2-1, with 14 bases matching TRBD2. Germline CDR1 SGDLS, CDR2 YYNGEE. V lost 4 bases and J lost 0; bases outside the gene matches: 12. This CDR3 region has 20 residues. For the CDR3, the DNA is TGTGCCAGCAGCTCCTCCGGACTAGCGGGAGGAATTGTCTCCTACAATGAGCAGTTCTTC. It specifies CASSSSGLAGGIVSYNEQFF.

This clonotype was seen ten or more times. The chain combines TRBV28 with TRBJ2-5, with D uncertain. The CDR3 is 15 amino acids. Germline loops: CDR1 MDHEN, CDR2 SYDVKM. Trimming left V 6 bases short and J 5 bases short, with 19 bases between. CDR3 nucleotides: TGTGCCAGCAGCCCCCTGGAGAGAACGCGGGAGACCCAGTACTTC. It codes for CASSPLERTRETQYF.

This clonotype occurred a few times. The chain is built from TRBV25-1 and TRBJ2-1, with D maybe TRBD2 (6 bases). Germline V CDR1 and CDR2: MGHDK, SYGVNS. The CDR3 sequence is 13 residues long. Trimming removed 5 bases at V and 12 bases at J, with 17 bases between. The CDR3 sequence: CASSPSSVSGQFF. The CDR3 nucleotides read TGTGCCAGCAGTCCCTCTAGCGTATCGGGGCAGTTCTTC.

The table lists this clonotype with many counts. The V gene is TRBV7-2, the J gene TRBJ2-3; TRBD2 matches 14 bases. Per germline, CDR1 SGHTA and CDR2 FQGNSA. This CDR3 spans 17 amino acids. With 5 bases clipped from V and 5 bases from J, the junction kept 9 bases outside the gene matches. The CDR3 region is CASSGPGLAGEVDTQYF. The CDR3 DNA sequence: TGTGCCAGCAGCGGACCGGGACTAGCGGGAGAGGTAGATACGCAGTATTTT.

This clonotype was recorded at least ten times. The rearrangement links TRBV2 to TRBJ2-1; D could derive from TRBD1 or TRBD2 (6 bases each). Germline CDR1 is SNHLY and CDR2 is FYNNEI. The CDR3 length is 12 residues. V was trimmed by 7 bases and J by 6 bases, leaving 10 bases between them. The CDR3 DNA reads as TGTGCCAGCATGTGGGGGGCCAATGAGCAGTTCTTC. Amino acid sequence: CASMWGANEQFF.

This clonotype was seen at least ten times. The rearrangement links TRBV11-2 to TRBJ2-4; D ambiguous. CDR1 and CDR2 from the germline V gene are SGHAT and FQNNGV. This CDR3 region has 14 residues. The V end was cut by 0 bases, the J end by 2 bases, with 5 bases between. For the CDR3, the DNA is TGTGCCAGCAGCTTAGATCGGACCAAAAACATTCAGTACTTC. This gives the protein CASSLDRTKNIQYF.

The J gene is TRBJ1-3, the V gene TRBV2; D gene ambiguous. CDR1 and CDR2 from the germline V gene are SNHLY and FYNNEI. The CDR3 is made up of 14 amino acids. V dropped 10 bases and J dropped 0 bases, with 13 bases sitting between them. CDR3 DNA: TGTGCCAACCAGGCGGAATCCTCTGGAAACACCATATATTTT. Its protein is CANQAESSGNTIYF.

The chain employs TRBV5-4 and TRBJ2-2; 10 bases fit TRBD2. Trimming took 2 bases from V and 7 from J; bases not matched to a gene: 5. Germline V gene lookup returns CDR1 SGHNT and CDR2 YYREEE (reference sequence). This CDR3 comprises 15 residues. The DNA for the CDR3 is TGTGCCAGCAGCTTTAGCGGGAGGATGGGCGGGGAGCTGTTTTTT. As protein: CASSFSGRMGGELFF. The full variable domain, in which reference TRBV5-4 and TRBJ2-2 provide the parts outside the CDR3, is ETGVTQSPTHLIKTRGQQVTLRCSSQSGHNTVSWYQQALGQGPQFIFQYYREEENGRGNFPPRFSGLQFPNYSSELNVNALELDDSALYLCASSFSGRMGGELFFGEGSRLTVL.

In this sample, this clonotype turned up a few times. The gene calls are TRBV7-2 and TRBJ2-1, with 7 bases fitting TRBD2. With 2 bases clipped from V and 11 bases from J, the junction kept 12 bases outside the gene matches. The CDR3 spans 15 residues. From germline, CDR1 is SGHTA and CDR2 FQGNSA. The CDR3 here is CASSLSGGSPGQQFF. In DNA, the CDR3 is TGTGCCAGCAGCTTATCGGGCGGGAGTCCCGGTCAGCAGTTCTTC. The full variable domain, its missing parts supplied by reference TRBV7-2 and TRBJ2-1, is GAGVSQSPSNKVTEKGKDVELRCDPISGHTALYWYRQSLGQGLEFLIYFQGNSAPDKSGLPSDRFSAERTGGSVSTLTIQRTQQEDSAVYLCASSLSGGSPGQQFFGPGTRLTVL.

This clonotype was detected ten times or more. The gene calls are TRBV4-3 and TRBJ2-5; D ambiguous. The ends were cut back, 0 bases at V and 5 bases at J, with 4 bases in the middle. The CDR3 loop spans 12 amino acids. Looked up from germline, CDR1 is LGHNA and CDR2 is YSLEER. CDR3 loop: CASSQDRETQYF. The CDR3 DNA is TGCGCCAGCAGCCAAGATCGGGAGACCCAGTACTTC.

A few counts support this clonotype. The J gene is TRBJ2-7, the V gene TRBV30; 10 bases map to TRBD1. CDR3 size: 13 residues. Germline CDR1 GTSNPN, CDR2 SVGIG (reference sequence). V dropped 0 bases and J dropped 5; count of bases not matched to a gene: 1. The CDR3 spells CAWSVGTGDEQYF. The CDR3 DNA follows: TGTGCCTGGAGTGTTGGGACAGGGGACGAGCAGTACTTC.